Listed below are T cell receptor beta chains from one sample, sequenced in a study of STAT3 mutations in large granular lymphocyte leukemia. The repertoire was sequenced with immunoSEQ multiplex PCR; TCRdb's copy has only in-frame clones and lacks some. The table lists roughly 11,000 clones, 75% to 80% of them singletons. Sequenced: peripheral blood mononuclear cells. These receptors originate from a man aged 60 to 75 with T-cell large granular lymphocyte leukemia. Some clones in this sample may be carry-over from other donors' samples. The CDR3 runs from the conserved cysteine through the conserved F or W. A D gene is named only where the DNA matches it firmly. Not every row has a clone size; where given, it reads once, few, many or a size class.

j_gene	len	abundance	v_gene	d_gene	CDR3nt	CDR3aa
TRBJ1-1	14	-	TRBV29-1	-	TGCAGCGTTGACGGATGGGACCAGAACACTGAAGCTTTCTTT	CSVDGWDQNTEAFF
TRBJ2-2	14	-	TRBV15	-	TGTGCCACCAGCAGAGATTTCGGACACGGGGAGCTGTTTTTT	CATSRDFGHGELFF
TRBJ2-2	17	few	TRBV5-4	TRBD2	TGTGCCAGCAGCCCCGGGGGGACCCGAGGAAACACCGGGGAGCTGTTTTTT	CASSPGGTRGNTGELFF
TRBJ1-1	15	-	TRBV7-9	-	TGTGCCAGCAGCCCACGGGGGGATCGGAACACTGAAGCTTTCTTT	CASSPRGDRNTEAFF
TRBJ2-2	14	-	TRBV27	-	TGTGCCACGAAGGGACCCCTACTCTCCGGGGAGCTGTTTTTT	CATKGPLLSGELFF
TRBJ2-2	14	once	TRBV28	-	TGTGCCAGCAGCCCCTCCGGGGGGCGTAGGGAGCTGTTTTTT	CASSPSGGRRELFF
TRBJ2-7	11	-	TRBV7-9	-	TGTGCCAGCAGCTTGGACTACGAGCAGTACTTC	CASSLDYEQYF
TRBJ1-4	20	-	TRBV30	TRBD1	TGTGCCTGGAGTAGGTATAAAGGGACAGGGGGCGCAGGGAGAGATGAAAAACTGTTTTTT	CAWSRYKGTGGAGRDEKLFF
TRBJ1-1	14	-	TRBV7-9	-	TGTGCCAGCAGCCCCCTGGGCACGAACACTGAAGCTTTCTTT	CASSPLGTNTEAFF
TRBJ2-7	16	-	TRBV5-8	TRBD1	TGTGCCAGCAGCTTATACGGAGAGACAGGGGTGCACGAGCAGTACTTC	CASSLYGETGVHEQYF
TRBJ2-1	13	-	TRBV29-1	TRBD1	TGCAGCGTCGGGGGGACAGGGGTCAATGAGCAGTTCTTC	CSVGGTGVNEQFF
TRBJ2-5	11	-	TRBV7-2	-	TGTGCCAGCAGCTTTGCGGAGACCCAGTACTTC	CASSFAETQYF
TRBJ2-7	14	-	TRBV19	TRBD1	TGTGCCAGTAGTGCGGACAGGGGGCGTTACGAGCAGTACTTC	CASSADRGRYEQYF
TRBJ1-3	14	once	TRBV5-1	-	TGCGCCAGCAGCCCGCAAGACCCTGGAAACACCATATATTTT	CASSPQDPGNTIYF
TRBJ2-5	16	-	TRBV18	-	TGTGCCAGCTCACCATCAAGCCAGGGAAACCAAGAGACCCAGTACTTC	CASSPSSQGNQETQYF
TRBJ2-5	14	once	TRBV19	TRBD2	TGTGCCAGTAGTATGACTAGCGGGGCGGAGACCCAGTACTTC	CASSMTSGAETQYF
TRBJ1-2	13	few	TRBV27	-	TGTGCCAGCAGTTTGAGTCGTGGCTATGGCTACACCTTC	CASSLSRGYGYTF
TRBJ1-1	16	few	TRBV11-2	-	TGTGCCAGCAGCTTAGTGATGGGGGTCCTATACACTGAAGCTTTCTTT	CASSLVMGVLYTEAFF
TRBJ2-3	15	-	TRBV27	TRBD2	TGTGCCAGCCGCGGACTAGCGGGAAGCACAGATACGCAGTATTTT	CASRGLAGSTDTQYF
TRBJ2-5	14	-	TRBV5-1	-	TGCGCCAGCAGCTTGGAAGAGGGGGGGCAGACCCAGTACTTC	CASSLEEGGQTQYF
TRBJ2-5	13	few	TRBV6-5	-	TGTGCCAGCCGGCGGGACGGTCAAGAGACCCAGTACTTC	CASRRDGQETQYF
TRBJ2-7	15	-	TRBV6-5	TRBD2	TGTGCCAGCAGCCTTACAGCGGGATTGAGTTTAGAGCAGTACTTC	CASSLTAGLSLEQYF
TRBJ2-7	17	-	TRBV7-9	-	TGTGCCAGCAGCTTAGGATCGGGCCGAATGACCTCCTACGAGCAGTACTTC	CASSLGSGRMTSYEQYF
TRBJ1-1	16	-	TRBV6-6	-	TGTGCCAGCAGTTACTCGTCTCAGGGACGGAACACTGAAGCTTTCTTT	CASSYSSQGRNTEAFF
TRBJ2-1	13	few	TRBV29-1	-	TGCAGCGTTGCTCTTAGGAATTCCAATGAGCAGTTCTTC	CSVALRNSNEQFF
TRBJ2-3	16	-	TRBV6-5	TRBD2	TGTGCCAGCAGTTCGGCGGGACTAGCGGGGGATTATACGCAGTATTTT	CASSSAGLAGDYTQYF
TRBJ2-1	15	-	TRBV28	-	TGTGCCAGCAGTTTAGGGGATTATAACTACAATGAGCAGTTCTTC	CASSLGDYNYNEQFF
TRBJ2-3	15	once	TRBV7-9	-	TGTGCCAGCAGCTTGGGCGGCCTAGGCACAGATACGCAGTATTTT	CASSLGGLGTDTQYF
TRBJ1-3	16	few	TRBV5-6	-	TGTGCCAGCAGCTTGTCCGGGCCCTTCTCTGGAAACACCATATATTTT	CASSLSGPFSGNTIYF
TRBJ2-3	14	-	TRBV25-1	-	TGTGCCAGCAGCGGAATAAGCGACACAGATACGCAGTATTTT	CASSGISDTDTQYF
TRBJ2-1	15	-	TRBV5-4	TRBD1	TGTGCCAGCAGCTGGACAGGGGGCGTTTACAATGAGCAGTTCTTC	CASSWTGGVYNEQFF
TRBJ2-5	13	-	TRBV11-3	-	TGTGCCAGCAGCCGGACCGAACAAGAGACCCAGTACTTC	CASSRTEQETQYF
TRBJ2-1	15	-	TRBV27	TRBD2	TGTGCCAGCAGTCGCCGCGGGAGGGCCACCTATGAGCAGTTCTTC	CASSRRGRATYEQFF
TRBJ1-1	13	-	TRBV30	-	TGTGCCTGGAGCCCCGGGGGATCGGCTGAAGCTTTCTTT	CAWSPGGSAEAFF
TRBJ1-4	14	-	TRBV27	TRBD1	TGTGCCAGCAGCCCGACAGGGGTTAATGAAAAACTGTTTTTT	CASSPTGVNEKLFF
TRBJ1-3	17	few	TRBV11-2	-	TGTGCCAGCAGCCCACAGACACCCACAACCTCTGGAAACACCATATATTTT	CASSPQTPTTSGNTIYF
TRBJ2-7	16	-	TRBV6-6	-	TGTGCCAGCAGTAGTACCCCCGCCGGGACCACCTACGAGCAGTACTTC	CASSSTPAGTTYEQYF
TRBJ1-3	14	-	TRBV5-6	TRBD1	TGTGCCAGCAGCTGGACAGGGGCCGGAGACACCATATATTTT	CASSWTGAGDTIYF
TRBJ1-2	17	-	TRBV19	-	TGTGCCAGTAGTCCGCAGGGACCGCGGAGGGGTAACTATGGCTACACCTTC	CASSPQGPRRGNYGYTF
TRBJ1-2	14	-	TRBV5-4	TRBD1	TGTGCCAGCAGCCCGACAGGGTTTGAAAATGGCTACACCTTC	CASSPTGFENGYTF
TRBJ2-6	16	-	TRBV11-2	TRBD1	TGTGCCAGCAGCTTGGGACAGGCCTCTGGGGCCAACGTCCTGACTTTC	CASSLGQASGANVLTF
TRBJ1-1	13	-	TRBV7-9	TRBD1	TGTGCCAGCAGCTTGCAGGGGGCGGGTGAAGCTTTCTTT	CASSLQGAGEAFF
TRBJ1-4	15	-	TRBV30	-	TGTGCCTGGAGTGTGGGCCAAGGGGTAGGAGAAAAACTGTTTTTT	CAWSVGQGVGEKLFF
TRBJ2-1	16	-	TRBV28	TRBD2	TGTGCCAGCAGTCGTTCGTCAGCGGGGCGTAGCAATGAGCAGTTCTTC	CASSRSSAGRSNEQFF
TRBJ1-5	15	once	TRBV19	-	TGTGCCAGTAGTATGACGGGGGCCGGCAATCAGCCCCAGCATTTT	CASSMTGAGNQPQHF
TRBJ1-1	15	-	TRBV9	-	TGTGCCAGCAGCGTAGAGGGATTCATGAACACTGAAGCTTTCTTT	CASSVEGFMNTEAFF
TRBJ1-4	18	once	TRBV19	TRBD1	TGTGCCAGTAGGAGACAGGGGATTCGCAGGACAACTAATGAAAAACTGTTTTTT	CASRRQGIRRTTNEKLFF
TRBJ2-5	16	-	TRBV28	TRBD2	TGTGCCAGCAGTTTAGGGGGGGATGGAGACCAAGAGACCCAGTACTTC	CASSLGGDGDQETQYF
TRBJ2-1	14	-	TRBV6-5	-	TGTGCCAGGCCTCCAGAAATACTAGGGGTTAGGCAGTTCTTC	CARPPEILGVRQFF
TRBJ1-1	17	-	TRBV12-5	TRBD1	TGTGCTAGTGGTCCGGGACAGCTCATCATGCGTAACACTGAAGCTTTCTTT	CASGPGQLIMRNTEAFF
TRBJ2-5	15	-	TRBV6-6	TRBD2	TGTGCCAGCAGCCTTGGGGTAGCGGGAGTAGAGACCCAGTACTTC	CASSLGVAGVETQYF
TRBJ2-7	15	-	TRBV2	-	TGTGCCAGCAGCTCCCGGGACATCCGATCCTACGAGCAGTACTTC	CASSSRDIRSYEQYF
TRBJ2-7	16	-	TRBV5-1	-	TGCGCCAGCAGCTTGGGGCTCACTAGGGGCAGCAACGAGCAGTACTTC	CASSLGLTRGSNEQYF
TRBJ2-1	15	-	TRBV11-2	-	TGTGCCAGCAGCTTAGTGTCGGGGCCGTACAATGAGCAGTTCTTC	CASSLVSGPYNEQFF